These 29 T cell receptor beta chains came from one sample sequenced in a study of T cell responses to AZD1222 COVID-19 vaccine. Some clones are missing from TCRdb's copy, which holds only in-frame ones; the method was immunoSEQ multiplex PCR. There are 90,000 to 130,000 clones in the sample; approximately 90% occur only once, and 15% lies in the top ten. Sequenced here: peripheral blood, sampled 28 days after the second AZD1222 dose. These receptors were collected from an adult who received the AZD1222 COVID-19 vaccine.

As DNA, the CDR3 is TGTGCCATCAAAGGGGCGCTAGACTCCTACGAGCAGTACTTC. Residues: CAIKGALDSYEQYF. The chain has TRBV10-3 and TRBJ2-7, with D possibly TRBD1 on 5 matching bases. This CDR3 has 14 amino acids. Germline CDR1 reads ENHRY; CDR2 reads SYGVKD. The V gene lost 7 bases and the J gene lost 0 bases, with 13 bases spanning the gap.

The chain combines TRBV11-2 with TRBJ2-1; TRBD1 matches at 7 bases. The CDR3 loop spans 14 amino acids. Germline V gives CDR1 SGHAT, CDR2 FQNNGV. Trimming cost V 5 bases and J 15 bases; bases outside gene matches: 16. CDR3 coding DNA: TGTGCCAGCAGCCGCCCGGGGACAGCGGTATGGGGGTTCTTC. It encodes CASSRPGTAVWGFF. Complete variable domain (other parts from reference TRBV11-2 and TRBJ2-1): EAGVAQSPRYKIIEKRQSVAFWCNPISGHATLYWYQQILGQGPKLLIQFQNNGVVDDSQLPKDRFSAERLKGVDSTLKIQPAKLEDSAVYLCASSRPGTAVWGFFGPGTRLTVL.

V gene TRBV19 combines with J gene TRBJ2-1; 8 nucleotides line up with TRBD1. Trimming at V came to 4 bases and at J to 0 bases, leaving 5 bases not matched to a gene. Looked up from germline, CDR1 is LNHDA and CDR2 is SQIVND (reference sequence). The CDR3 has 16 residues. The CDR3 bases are TGTGCCAGTAGTACTAGACAGGGGAGCTCCTACAATGAGCAGTTCTTC. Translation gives CASSTRQGSSYNEQFF.

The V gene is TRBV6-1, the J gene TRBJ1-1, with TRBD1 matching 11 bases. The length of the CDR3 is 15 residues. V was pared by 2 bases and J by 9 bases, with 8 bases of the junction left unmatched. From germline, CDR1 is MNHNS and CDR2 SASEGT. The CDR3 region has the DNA TGTGCCAGCAGTGAAATTGGGACAGGGGGAGGCAAAGCTTTCTTT. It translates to CASSEIGTGGGKAFF.

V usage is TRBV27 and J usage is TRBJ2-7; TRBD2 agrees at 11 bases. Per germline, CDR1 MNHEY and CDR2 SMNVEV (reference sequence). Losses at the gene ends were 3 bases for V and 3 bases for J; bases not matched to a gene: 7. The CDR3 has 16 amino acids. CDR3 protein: CASSFSGRAGDYEQYF. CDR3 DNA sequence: TGTGCCAGCAGTTTTAGCGGGAGGGCTGGGGACTACGAGCAGTACTTC.

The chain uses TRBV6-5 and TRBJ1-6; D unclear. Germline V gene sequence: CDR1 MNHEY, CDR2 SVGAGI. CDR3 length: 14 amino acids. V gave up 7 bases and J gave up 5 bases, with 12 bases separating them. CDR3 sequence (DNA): TGTGCCAGCACCAGAGATAGGGATAATTCACCCCTCCACTTT. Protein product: CASTRDRDNSPLHF.

This CDR3 reads CASRSSGQGNYEQYF. The CDR3 nucleotides read TGTGCCAGTAGGTCGTCAGGACAGGGGAACTACGAGCAGTACTTC. V is TRBV19 and J is TRBJ2-7; 9 positions match TRBD1. The CDR3 extends over 15 amino acids. The germline V gene encodes CDR1 LNHDA and CDR2 SQIVND (reference sequence). V was pared by 6 bases and J by 3 bases, with 9 bases of the junction left unmatched.

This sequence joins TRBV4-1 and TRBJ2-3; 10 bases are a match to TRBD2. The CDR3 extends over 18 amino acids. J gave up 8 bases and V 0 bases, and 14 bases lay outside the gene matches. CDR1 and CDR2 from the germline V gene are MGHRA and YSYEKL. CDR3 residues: CASSQDLRLAGAGGTQYF. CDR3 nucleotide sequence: TGCGCCAGCAGCCAAGATCTCAGGCTAGCGGGGGCAGGGGGTACGCAGTATTTT.

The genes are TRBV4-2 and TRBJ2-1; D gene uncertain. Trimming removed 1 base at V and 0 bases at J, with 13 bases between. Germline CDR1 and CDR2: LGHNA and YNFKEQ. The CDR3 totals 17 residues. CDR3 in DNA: TGTGCCAGCAGCCAAGGCCCTCTAGAGACCTCCTACAATGAGCAGTTCTTC. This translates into CASSQGPLETSYNEQFF.

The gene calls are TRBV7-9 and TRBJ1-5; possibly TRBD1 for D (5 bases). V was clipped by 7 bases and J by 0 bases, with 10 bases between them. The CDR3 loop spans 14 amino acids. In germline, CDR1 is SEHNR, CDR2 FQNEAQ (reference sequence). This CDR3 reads CASTRGDSNQPQHF. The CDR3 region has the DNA TGTGCCAGCACCCGGGGGGATAGCAATCAGCCCCAGCATTTT.

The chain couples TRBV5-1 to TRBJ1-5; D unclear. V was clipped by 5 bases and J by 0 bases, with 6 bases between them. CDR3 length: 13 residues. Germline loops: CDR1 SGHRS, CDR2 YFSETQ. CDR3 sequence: CASRENSNQPQHF. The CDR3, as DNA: TGCGCCAGCAGGGAGAATAGCAATCAGCCCCAGCATTTT.

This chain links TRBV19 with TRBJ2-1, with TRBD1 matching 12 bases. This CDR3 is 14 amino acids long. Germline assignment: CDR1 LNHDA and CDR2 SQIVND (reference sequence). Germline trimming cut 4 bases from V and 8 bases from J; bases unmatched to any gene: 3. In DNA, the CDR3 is TGTGCCAGTAGTAGGGGACAGGGGGCCGATGAGCAGTTCTTC. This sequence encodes CASSRGQGADEQFF.

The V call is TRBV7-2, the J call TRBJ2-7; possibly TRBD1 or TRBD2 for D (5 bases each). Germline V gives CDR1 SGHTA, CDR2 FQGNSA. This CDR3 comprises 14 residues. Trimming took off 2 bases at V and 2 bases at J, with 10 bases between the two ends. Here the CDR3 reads CASSLSGGPYEQYF. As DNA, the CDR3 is TGTGCCAGCAGCTTAAGTGGGGGACCCTACGAGCAGTACTTC.

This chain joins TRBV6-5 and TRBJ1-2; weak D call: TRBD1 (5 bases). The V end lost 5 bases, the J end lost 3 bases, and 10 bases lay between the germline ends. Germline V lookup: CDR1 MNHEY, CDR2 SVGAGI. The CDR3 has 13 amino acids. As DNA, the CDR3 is TGTGCCAGCAGTACCGGGACTGACTATGGCTACACCTTC. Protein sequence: CASSTGTDYGYTF.

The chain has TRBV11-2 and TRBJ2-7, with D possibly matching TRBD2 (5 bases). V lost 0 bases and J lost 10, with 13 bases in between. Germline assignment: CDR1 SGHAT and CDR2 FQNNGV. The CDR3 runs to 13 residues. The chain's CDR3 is CASSLENGVSQYF. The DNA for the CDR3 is TGTGCCAGCAGCTTAGAGAACGGGGTGTCCCAGTACTTC.

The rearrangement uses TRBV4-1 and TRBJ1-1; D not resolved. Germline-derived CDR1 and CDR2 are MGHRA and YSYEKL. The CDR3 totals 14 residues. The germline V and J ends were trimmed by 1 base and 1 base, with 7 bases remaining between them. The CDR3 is CASSQGRWNTEAFF. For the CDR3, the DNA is TGCGCCAGCAGCCAAGGACGGTGGAACACTGAAGCTTTCTTT.

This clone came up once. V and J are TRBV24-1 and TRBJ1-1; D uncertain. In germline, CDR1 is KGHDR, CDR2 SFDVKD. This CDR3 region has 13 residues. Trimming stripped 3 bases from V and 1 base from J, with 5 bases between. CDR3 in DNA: TGTGCCACCAGTGATGCCGAGAACACTGAAGCTTTCTTT. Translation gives CATSDAENTEAFF.

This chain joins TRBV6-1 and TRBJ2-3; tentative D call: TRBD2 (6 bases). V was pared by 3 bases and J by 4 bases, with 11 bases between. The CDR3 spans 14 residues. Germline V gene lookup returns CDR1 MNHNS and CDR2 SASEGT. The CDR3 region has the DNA TGTGCCAGCAGTGAGGGACTGCCCCCAGATACGCAGTATTTT. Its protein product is CASSEGLPPDTQYF.

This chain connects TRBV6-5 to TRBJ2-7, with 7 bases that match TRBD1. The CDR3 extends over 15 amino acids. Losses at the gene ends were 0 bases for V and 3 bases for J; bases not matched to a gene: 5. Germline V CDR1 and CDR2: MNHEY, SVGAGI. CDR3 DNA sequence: TGTGCCAGCAGTTACTCGATCGCAGGGGGCTACGAGCAGTACTTC. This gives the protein CASSYSIAGGYEQYF.

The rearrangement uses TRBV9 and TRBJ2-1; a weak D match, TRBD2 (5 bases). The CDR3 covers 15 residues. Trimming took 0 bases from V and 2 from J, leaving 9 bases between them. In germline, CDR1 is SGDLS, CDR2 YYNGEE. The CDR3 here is CASSVGGWTYNEQFF. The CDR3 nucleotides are TGTGCCAGCAGCGTAGGCGGGTGGACCTACAATGAGCAGTTCTTC.

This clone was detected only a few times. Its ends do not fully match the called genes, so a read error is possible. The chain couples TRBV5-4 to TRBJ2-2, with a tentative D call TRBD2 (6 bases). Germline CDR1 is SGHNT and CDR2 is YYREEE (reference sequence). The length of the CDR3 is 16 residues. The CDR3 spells CASSGKLDTLRRGAVF. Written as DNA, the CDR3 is TGTGCCAGCAGCGGAAAGCTAGACACTCTAAGGAGGGGAGCTGTTTTT. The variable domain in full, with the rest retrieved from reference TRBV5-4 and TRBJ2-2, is ETGVTQSPTHLIKTRGQQVTLRCSSQSGHNTVSWYQQALGQGPQFIFQYYREEENGRGNFPPRFSGLQFPNYSSELNVNALELDDSALYLCASSGKLDTLRRGAVFGEGSRLTVL.

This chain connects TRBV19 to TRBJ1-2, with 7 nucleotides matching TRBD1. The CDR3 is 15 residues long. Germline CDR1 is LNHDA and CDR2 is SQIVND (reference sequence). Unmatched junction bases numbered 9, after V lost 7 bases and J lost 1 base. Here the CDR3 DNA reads TGTGCCAGTACCATGGGACAGACCTTTAACTATGGCTACACCTTC. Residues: CASTMGQTFNYGYTF.

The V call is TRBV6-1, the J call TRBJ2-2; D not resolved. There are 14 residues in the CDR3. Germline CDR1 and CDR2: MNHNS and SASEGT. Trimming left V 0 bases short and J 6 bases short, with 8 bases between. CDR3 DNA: TGTGCCAGCAGTGAAGCGATACCGGCCGGGGAGCTGTTTTTT. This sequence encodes CASSEAIPAGELFF.

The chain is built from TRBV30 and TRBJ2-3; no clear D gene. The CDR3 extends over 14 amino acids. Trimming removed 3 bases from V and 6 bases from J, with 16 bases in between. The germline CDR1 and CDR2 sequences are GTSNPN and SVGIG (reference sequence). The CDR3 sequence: CAWRPRLNEDTQYF. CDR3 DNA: TGTGCCTGGAGACCCCGCCTCAACGAGGATACGCAGTATTTT.

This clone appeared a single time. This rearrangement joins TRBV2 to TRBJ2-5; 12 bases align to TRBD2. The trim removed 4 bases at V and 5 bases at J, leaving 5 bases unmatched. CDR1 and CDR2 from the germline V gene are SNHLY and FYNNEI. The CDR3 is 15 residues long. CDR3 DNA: TGTGCCAGCAGTGGTCTAGCGGGAGGGCGGGAGACCCAGTACTTC. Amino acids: CASSGLAGGRETQYF.

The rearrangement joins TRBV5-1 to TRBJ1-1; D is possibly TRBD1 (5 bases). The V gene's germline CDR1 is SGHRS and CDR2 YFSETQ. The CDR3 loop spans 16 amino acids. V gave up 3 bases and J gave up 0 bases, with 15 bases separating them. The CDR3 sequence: CASSSVGVAMNTEAFF. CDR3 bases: TGCGCCAGCAGCTCGGTGGGGGTAGCGATGAACACTGAAGCTTTCTTT.

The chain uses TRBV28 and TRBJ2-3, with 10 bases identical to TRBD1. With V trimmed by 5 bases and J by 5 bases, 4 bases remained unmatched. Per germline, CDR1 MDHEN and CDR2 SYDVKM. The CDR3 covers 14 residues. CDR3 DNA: TGTGCCAGCAGTCCAGGACAGGGGGAAGATACGCAGTATTTT. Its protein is CASSPGQGEDTQYF. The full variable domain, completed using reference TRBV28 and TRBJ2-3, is DVKVTQSSRYLVKRTGEKVFLECVQDMDHENMFWYRQDPGLGLRLIYFSYDVKMKEKGDIPEGYSVSREKKERFSLILESASTNQTSMYLCASSPGQGEDTQYFGPGTRLTVL.

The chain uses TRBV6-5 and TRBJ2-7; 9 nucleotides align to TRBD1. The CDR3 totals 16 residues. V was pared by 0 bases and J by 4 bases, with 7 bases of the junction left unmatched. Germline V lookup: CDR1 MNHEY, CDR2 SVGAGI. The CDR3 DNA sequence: TGTGCCAGCAGTTACTCGGGGACAGGGTTATTGTACGAGCAGTACTTC. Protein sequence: CASSYSGTGLLYEQYF.

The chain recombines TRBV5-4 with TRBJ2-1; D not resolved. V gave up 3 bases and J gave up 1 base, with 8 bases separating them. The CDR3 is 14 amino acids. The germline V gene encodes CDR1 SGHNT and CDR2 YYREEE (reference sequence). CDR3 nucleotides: TGTGCCAGCAGCTCCAAAAAATCCTACAATGAGCAGTTCTTC. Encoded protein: CASSSKKSYNEQFF.